This TCR beta chain was profiled in a study of T-cell reconstitution after alpha-beta-depleted transplantation in children. Study conclusions and caveats: It was reported that alpha-beta T cells came from several hundred expanded graft clones (about two months after transplant).

This clonotype came up many times. Its antigen remains unidentified. TCRbeta library preparation incorporated unique molecular identifiers. TCRdb processed the PCR reads anew with MiXCR; each CDR3 protein has one entry. The repertoire has about 230,000 distinct CDR3 sequences, roughly a tenth of them found once; the top ten carry 25% to 30%. This CDR3 spans 19 amino acids. V lost 8 bases to trimming and J lost 1 base, with 26 bases between them. This sequence was found in a child younger than two with acute myeloid leukemia, due to receive a stem cell transplant. This sample comprised PBMCs, obtained before TCRalphabeta/CD19-depleted stem cell transplant. The genes are TRBV6-7 and TRBJ2-2, with D uncertain. TRBV6-7 is an ORF for which the function is uncertain. The CDR3: CASPDEETPTQRNTGELFF. In nucleotides, the CDR3 is TGTGCCAGCCCAGACGAGGAGACGCCCACTCAGCGGAACACCGGGGAGCTGTTTTTT.